The T cell receptor beta chain under discussion was sequenced for a study of cytomegalovirus exposure and HLA in healthy donors (dated by TCRdb to between 2016 and 2019). In terms of the full investigation: In an earlier analysis of 450 to 750 of the donors, approximately 260 Gb of sequence data and roughly 100 million unique TCR beta sequences from about 179 million T cells were reported. All discovery cohort repertoires had been generated using a single sequencing platform. Class I and class II HLA loci were covered by the typing at four-digit resolution. About five DR-DQ haplotypes were treated as single units for association and clustering because of strong linkage in the cohort. A later genetic analysis used genome-wide SNP genotypes for about 55% of the 666 donors, treating that subset as a discovery cohort. To decide whether each TCR beta V gene segment behaved as functional or pseudogenic, an earlier analysis of fewer than 750 of the donors relied on high-throughput TCR beta sequencing. The aim of the study was to test whether cataloging public T cell receptors could identify signatures of past pathogen exposure. To predict cytomegalovirus infection status, the study brought together high-throughput TCR immunosequencing, statistical association of individual TCRs with disease status, and machine learning. Of the 350 to 450 genotyped donors, approximately 81% were placed in the genetic ancestry cluster associated with self-reported Caucasian donors. A later analysis re-examined previously published TCR beta repertoires from more than 600 donors and added high-resolution HLA genotyping to investigate patterns of TCR occurrence. The study used immunosequencing to profile the T cell repertoires of several hundred subjects and linked those repertoires to cytomegalovirus serostatus. A separate validation cohort of 100 to 150 different subjects was used in addition to the roughly 700-subject first cohort. In the later analysis, no new phenotypic data were used to find candidate immune exposures; instead, reliance was placed on TCR beta sequences and their occurrence across donors. Among 398 genotyped donors of the cohort, an average of about 240,000 unique TCR beta nucleotide sequences were sequenced per donor, about a sixth of them non-productive. Donor age, sex, ethnicity and CMV serostatus were collected together with the repertoire data. Approximately 330 gigabases of sequencing data and 75 million to 85 million unique TCR sequences made up an early release that covered nearly 650 HLA-typed donors. Typing coverage differed by locus: A, B, C, DRB1 and DQB1 were typed in about 629-630 donors, DQA1 in 522, DPA1 in around 610, and DPB1 in around 440. The investigation overall reported the following: The classifier was reported to diagnose cytomegalovirus status with high specificity and sensitivity in both the original and validation cohorts. A group of highly shared sequence variants was considered likely to be a technical artifact of the sequencing pipeline. The cohort was sequenced for TCR beta chains only, and without alpha or paired-chain data the features that could be detected were limited. Most TCR sequences were observed very rarely across donors, whereas some public TCRs were present in many individuals. Assigning TCR associations to individual alleles was difficult when HLA alleles, especially DR and DQ, strongly co-occurred. In a later analysis, the rate of TCR association differed among HLA loci, with DRB1 alleles having the most associated TCRs and HLA-C alleles having the fewest. In the study, some 180 TCR beta chains were listed as associated with cytomegalovirus. The only immune exposure information available for the cohort was CMV serostatus. A few of the identified cytomegalovirus-associated TCR beta chains were confirmed in vitro to be specific for cytomegalovirus antigens. Most CMV-associated TCR beta chains appeared to be HLA-restricted in a later analysis, and the HLA associations seemed to be driven largely by CMV exposure. A further reported finding was that TCR beta sequences accurately predicted the HLA-A and HLA-B alleles for most subjects in the first cohort. Correlated functional status among segregating V segments might reflect linkage disequilibrium, but an unknown experimental factor could not be ruled out. Compared with the roughly 670-donor mean, donors in an Asian-associated ancestry cluster had fewer N-insertions in productive TCRs, according to a later genetic analysis. According to a later analysis, parvovirus B19, influenza, CMV and Epstein-Barr virus appeared linked to several top co-occurrence clusters. An earlier analysis of around 500 of the donors showed that most TCR beta V segments appeared in productive rearrangements either about 87% or about 30% of the time, which broadly matched IMGT annotations. A later analysis found that HLA-associated TCR beta chains were more clonally expanded and had lower generation probabilities than equally common non-associated chains. In a later genetic analysis, a missense DCLRE1C variant was associated with V-gene and J-gene trimming of TCR beta chains, and the association was replicated in an independent cohort. Presence/absence analyses assumed roughly uniform sequencing depth across donors, an assumption that may not hold. Because some donors lacked HLA typing at each locus, the association tests relied only on the typed subset. The authors suggested that the approach could potentially be generalized to other disease states and immunological phenotypes. Specific HLA alleles were associated with roughly 16,000 TCR beta sequences at a false discovery rate of 0.05 in a later analysis. Because counts were too low, 15 to 20 rarely observed V segments, including chromosome 9 orphons, were excluded from the earlier analysis of 500 to 700 of the donors. Because the 87-base-pair reads could not distinguish some IMGT-functional V segments, including TRBV6-2 and TRBV6-3, those segments were excluded.

The receptor library was made with the immunoSEQ multiplex PCR assay. The multiplex PCR relied on a mix of 60 forward primers for TCR Vbeta segments and 13 reverse primers for TCR Jbeta segments. The CDR3 region of rearranged TCR beta genes was amplified from genomic DNA by a multiplex PCR assay. The Illumina HiSeq System was used to sequence the amplified TCR beta libraries as 87-base-pair reads. On the study's bioinformatics: In a later analysis, 77 million or so unique TCR beta chains were counted across the approximately 640 repertoires, and roughly 9.9 million of these chains were shared by at least two donors. A nearest-neighbor algorithm error-corrected the raw reads and collapsed the reads into unique sequences, merging closely related sequences to remove PCR and sequencing errors. To assign V, D and J gene segments, CDR3 sequences were aligned to IMGT reference sequences. For a sequence to be retained, a match of at least six nucleotides to both a V gene segment and a J gene segment was required. A rearrangement counted as productive if the CDR3 had no stop codons and remained in frame with V and J, and every other rearrangement counted as non-productive. CDR3 was defined according to IMGT convention as the region running from the second conserved V-encoded cysteine to the conserved J-encoded phenylalanine. The earlier analysis of 587 of the donors excluded sequences that lacked an unambiguous match to a single V gene segment. In an earlier analysis of some 590 of the donors, a V segment was called functional when productive rearrangements were above 56.7%, and segregating when the standard deviation between donors exceeded 5%. A statistical classification framework was built for diagnosing cytomegalovirus status from the catalog of TCR beta chain sequences. A later analysis assigned V and J genes by comparing TCR nucleotide sequences with IMGT/GENE-DB human TR gene sequences. The TCRdist pipeline was used in a later analysis to assign CDR3 sequences and most-parsimonious VDJ recombination scenarios. A later analysis defined each TCR beta chain by its CDR3 amino acid sequence plus V-gene family, and excluded reads lacking a unique V-gene family. In a later analysis, a few hundred highly shared, low-generation-probability nucleotide sequences were removed to address suspected cross-contamination and a sequencing artifact. In a later analysis, a clonal expansion index was calculated for each public chain from normalized within-repertoire ranks of inferred template counts. Generation probabilities in a later analysis came from a VDJ recombination model fitted to out-of-frame rearrangements, and those results were checked against IGoR. In a later analysis, TCR-TCR, TCR-HLA and TCR-CMV co-occurrence was scored with hypergeometric tests, and a repertoire-size bias correction was applied to TCR pairs. In a later analysis, false discovery rates were estimated by permuting HLA or CMV assignments 20 times. A later analysis grouped co-occurring TCRs with DBSCAN, adding TCRdist sequence similarity when clustering within HLA-allele-positive subsets. Repertoires with fewer than 30,000 or more than 120,000 public chains were left out of co-occurrence clustering, as were about 5 repertoires with anomalous nucleotide sharing. Here the immuneACCESS table is served through TCRdb, limited to in-frame sequences with V and J called. Missing clones are a known gap in these copies; in checked studies unresolved V genes cover under half, and the rest lacks a known reason. The DNA gave D and trimming, while V, J and clone size come from that table. A total of some 96,000 clones appear in this sample, around 80% of them only once. The top ten hold less than 0.95% of the sample.

A note on this clone: What antigen it recognizes has not been identified. Per-base quality was not reported, and no clone a single base away is much larger than it.

V is reduced by 5 bases and J by 8 bases, leaving a spacing of 10 bases between them. The CDR3 holds 12 amino acids from the cysteine to the phenylalanine. CDR3 DNA is the only sequence kept; it has 36 bases, read in frame from the first base. The germline V gene (reference sequence) yields SEHNR for CDR1 and FQNEAQ for CDR2. The cohort comprised hundreds of healthy bone marrow donors. At the time of sampling, all cohort members were nominally healthy, though unrecorded immune exposures were likely present. The donor was CMV seronegative and was included in the group of about 400 seronegative cohort members. A peripheral blood sample was provided by each donor, and peripheral blood mononuclear cells were used for TCR beta sequencing. Genomic DNA was extracted from the blood cell samples with the Qiagen DNeasy Blood Extraction Kit.

The sequence joins TRBV7-9 to TRBJ2-1, with no reliable assignment of the D segment. The sequence was collected from a woman aged 55-75 years in good health and CMV-seronegative. Sequencing used PBMCs. The CDR3 amino acid sequence is: CASSPRWYEQFF. The bases are TGTGCCAGCAGCCCCAGGTGGTATGAGCAGTTCTTC.